What follows are 8 T cell receptor beta chains derived from one specimen sequenced in a study of regulatory T cells in long-lasting Graves disease. The time point was: persistent/refractory GD, antithyroid drugs over 5 years with positive TRAb. Scientists built the TCR library using RNA that was extracted from PBMCs. For TCR beta, libraries came from iRepertoire HTBI primers and Arm-PCR of CDR3 regions. TCRdb reprocessed the multiplex PCR reads with MiXCR, giving one entry per CDR3 protein. The sample lists almost 350,000 distinct CDR3 sequences, about 20% seen once, with about 29% in the top ten. Here the sequenced sample was peripheral blood mononuclear cells (PBMCs), taken when the disease was refractory, from a patient treated with antithyroid drugs. The receptors originated from a female donor with Graves disease.

V is TRBV9 and J is TRBJ1-4; D gene unclear. From germline, CDR1 is SGDLS and CDR2 YYNGEE. This CDR3 is 15 amino acids long. V gave up 1 base and J gave up 7 bases, with 14 bases separating them. This CDR3 is CASSVYKGVGEKLFF. CDR3 DNA: TGTGCCAGCAGCGTATATAAGGGAGTGGGTGAAAAACTGTTTTTT.

This clonotype was counted a few times. This chain uses TRBV6-1 with TRBJ1-5; TRBD1 agrees at 7 bases. This CDR3 spans 13 amino acids. Germline CDR1 and CDR2: MNHNS and SASEGT. With 7 bases clipped from V and 7 bases from J, the junction kept 7 bases outside the gene matches. CDR3 nucleotides: TGTGCCAGCACGACAGGGAATAGGCAGCCCCAGCATTTT. Its translation is CASTTGNRQPQHF.

This clonotype was recorded a few times. V gene TRBV20-1 combines with J gene TRBJ1-5; D remains ambiguous. The V gene lost 0 bases and the J gene lost 3 bases, with 3 bases spanning the gap. This CDR3 has 12 residues. From germline, CDR1 is DFQATT and CDR2 SNEGSKA (reference sequence). The chain's CDR3 is CSAREVNQPQHF. CDR3 coding DNA: TGCAGTGCTAGAGAGGTCAATCAGCCCCAGCATTTT.

This clonotype has ten or more counts. The V call is TRBV7-3, the J call TRBJ2-5, with TRBD1 matching over 7 bases. With 5 bases clipped from V and 6 bases from J, the junction kept 6 bases outside the gene matches. The CDR3 is made up of 13 amino acids. The germline CDR1 and CDR2 sequences are SGHTA and FQGTGA. The CDR3 here is CASSHDREQTQYF. CDR3 sequence (DNA): TGTGCCAGCAGCCACGACAGGGAACAGACCCAGTACTTC.

This clonotype was seen a few times. The chain is built from TRBV6-2 or TRBV6-3 and TRBJ2-6, with a weak D call TRBD1 (6 bases). V was shortened by 5 bases and J by 0 bases, with 8 bases between the two germline ends. This CDR3 has 15 residues. Per the germline V gene, CDR1 is MNHEY and CDR2 is SVGEGT. The CDR3 loop reads CASSQGSSGANVLTF. CDR3 coding DNA: TGTGCCAGCAGTCAGGGGAGCTCTGGGGCCAACGTCCTGACTTTC.

This chain connects TRBV5-6 to TRBJ1-4; D not certain. V was trimmed by 4 bases and J by 8 bases, leaving 15 bases between them. Germline CDR1 reads SGHDT; CDR2 reads YYEEEE. The CDR3 contains 14 residues. The chain's CDR3 is CASSTGYGGEKLFF. CDR3 bases: TGTGCCAGCAGCACGGGGTACGGAGGGGAAAAACTGTTTTTT. The full variable domain, with the rest looked up from reference TRBV5-6 and TRBJ1-4, is DAGVTQSPTHLIKTRGQQVTLRCSPKSGHDTVSWYQQALGQGPQFIFQYYEEEERQRGNFPDRFSGHQFPNYSSELNVNALLLGDSALYLCASSTGYGGEKLFFGSGTQLSVL.

This sequence joins TRBV9 and TRBJ2-5; 8 bases fit TRBD2. The CDR3 extends over 16 amino acids. Germline CDR1 SGDLS, CDR2 YYNGEE. V gave up 3 bases and J gave up 5 bases; unmatched junction bases: 12. The chain's CDR3 is CASSGGGSMGTETQYF. In nucleotides, the CDR3 is TGTGCCAGCAGCGGCGGGGGGAGTATGGGGACGGAGACCCAGTACTTC.

This clonotype has ten or more counts. The chain couples TRBV2 to TRBJ1-1; no clear D. This CDR3 is 13 amino acids long. V lost 5 bases and J 1 base, leaving 8 bases between the germline ends. Germline CDR1 reads SNHLY; CDR2 reads FYNNEI. DNA of the CDR3: TGTGCCAGCAGTAATAACAGGAACACTGAAGCTTTCTTT. It is translated as CASSNNRNTEAFF.